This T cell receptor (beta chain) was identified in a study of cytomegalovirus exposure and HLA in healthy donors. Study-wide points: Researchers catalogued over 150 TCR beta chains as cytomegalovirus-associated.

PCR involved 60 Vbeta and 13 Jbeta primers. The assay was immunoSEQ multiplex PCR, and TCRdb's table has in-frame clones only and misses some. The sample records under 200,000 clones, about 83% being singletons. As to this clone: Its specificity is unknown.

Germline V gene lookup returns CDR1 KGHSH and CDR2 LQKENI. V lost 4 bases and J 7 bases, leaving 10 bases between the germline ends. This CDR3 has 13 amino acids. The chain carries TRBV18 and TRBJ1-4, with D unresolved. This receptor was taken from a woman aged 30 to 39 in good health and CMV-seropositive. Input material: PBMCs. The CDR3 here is CASSRGSGEKLFF. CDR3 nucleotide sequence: TGTGCCAGCTCACGCGGAAGTGGTGAAAAACTGTTTTTT.